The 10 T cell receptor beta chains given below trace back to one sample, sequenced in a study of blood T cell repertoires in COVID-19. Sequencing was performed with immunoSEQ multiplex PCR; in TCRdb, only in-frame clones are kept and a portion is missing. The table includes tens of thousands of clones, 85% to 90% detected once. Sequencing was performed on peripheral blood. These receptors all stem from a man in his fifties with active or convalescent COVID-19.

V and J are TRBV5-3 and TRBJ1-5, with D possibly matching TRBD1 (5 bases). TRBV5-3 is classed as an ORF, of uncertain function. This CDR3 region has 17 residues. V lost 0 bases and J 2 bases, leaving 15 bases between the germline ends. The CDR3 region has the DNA TGTGCCAGAAGCTTGGTTAGGACATATATTTGCAATCAGCCCCAGCATTTT. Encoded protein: CARSLVRTYICNQPQHF.

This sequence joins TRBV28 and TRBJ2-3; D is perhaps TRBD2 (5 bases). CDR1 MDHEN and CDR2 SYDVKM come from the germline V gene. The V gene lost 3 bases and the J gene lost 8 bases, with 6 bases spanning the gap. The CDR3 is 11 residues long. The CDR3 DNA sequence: TGTGCCAGCAGTTTTGAGGGTACGCAGTATTTT. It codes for CASSFEGTQYF. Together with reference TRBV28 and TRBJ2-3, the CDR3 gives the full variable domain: DVKVTQSSRYLVKRTGEKVFLECVQDMDHENMFWYRQDPGLGLRLIYFSYDVKMKEKGDIPEGYSVSREKKERFSLILESASTNQTSMYLCASSFEGTQYFGPGTRLTVL.

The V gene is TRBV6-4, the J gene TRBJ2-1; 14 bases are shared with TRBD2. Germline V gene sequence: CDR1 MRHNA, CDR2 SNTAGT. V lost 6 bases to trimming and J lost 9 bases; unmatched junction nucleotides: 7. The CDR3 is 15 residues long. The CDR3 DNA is TGTGCCAGCAGCCCGACTAGCGGGAGGGCCGGTGAGCAGTTCTTC. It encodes CASSPTSGRAGEQFF.

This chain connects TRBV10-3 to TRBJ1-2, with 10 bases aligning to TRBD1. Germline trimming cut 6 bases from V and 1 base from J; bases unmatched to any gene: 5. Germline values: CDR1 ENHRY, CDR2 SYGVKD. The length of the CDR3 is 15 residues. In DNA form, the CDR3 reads TGTGCCATCAGCCCCGGGACAGGGGTTAACTATGGCTACACCTTC. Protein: CAISPGTGVNYGYTF.

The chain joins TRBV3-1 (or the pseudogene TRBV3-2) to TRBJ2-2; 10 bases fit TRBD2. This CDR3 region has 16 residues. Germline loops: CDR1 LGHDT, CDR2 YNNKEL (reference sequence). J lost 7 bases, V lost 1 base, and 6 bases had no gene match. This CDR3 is CASSQVLAGVGGELFF. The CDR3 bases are TGTGCCAGCAGCCAAGTCCTAGCGGGAGTGGGCGGGGAGCTGTTTTTT.

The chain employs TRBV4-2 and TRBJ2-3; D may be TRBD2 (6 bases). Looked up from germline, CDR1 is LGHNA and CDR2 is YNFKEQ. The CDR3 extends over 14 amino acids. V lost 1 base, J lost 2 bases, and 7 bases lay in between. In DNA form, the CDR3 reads TGTGCCAGCAGCCAAGGGGGGGTCACAGATACGCAGTATTTT. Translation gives CASSQGGVTDTQYF.

As DNA, the CDR3 is TGTGCCAGCAGTGGTAACCCGGGGTACACCTCTGCCTACGAGCAGTACGTC. Encoded protein: CASSGNPGYTSAYEQYV. V usage is TRBV28 and J usage is TRBJ2-7, with a weak D call TRBD2 (5 bases). V was pared by 5 bases and J by 2 bases, with 22 bases between. Looked up from germline, CDR1 is MDHEN and CDR2 is SYDVKM. The CDR3 has 17 residues.

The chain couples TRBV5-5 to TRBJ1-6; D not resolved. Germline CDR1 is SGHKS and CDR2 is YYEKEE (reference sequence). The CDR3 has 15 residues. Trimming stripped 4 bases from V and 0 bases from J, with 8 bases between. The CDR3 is CASSEQSSYNSPLHF. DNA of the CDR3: TGTGCCAGCAGCGAACAGAGCTCCTATAATTCACCCCTCCACTTT.

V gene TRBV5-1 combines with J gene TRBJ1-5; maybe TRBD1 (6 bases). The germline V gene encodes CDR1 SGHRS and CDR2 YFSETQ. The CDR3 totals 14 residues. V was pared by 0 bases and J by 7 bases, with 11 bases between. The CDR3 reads CASSLDRALQPQHF. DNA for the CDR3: TGCGCCAGCAGCTTGGACAGGGCATTACAGCCCCAGCATTTT. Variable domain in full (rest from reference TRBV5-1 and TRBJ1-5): KAGVTQTPRYLIKTRGQQVTLSCSPISGHRSVSWYQQTPGQGLQFLFEYFSETQRNKGNFPGRFSGRQFSNSRSEMNVSTLELGDSALYLCASSLDRALQPQHFGDGTRLSIL.

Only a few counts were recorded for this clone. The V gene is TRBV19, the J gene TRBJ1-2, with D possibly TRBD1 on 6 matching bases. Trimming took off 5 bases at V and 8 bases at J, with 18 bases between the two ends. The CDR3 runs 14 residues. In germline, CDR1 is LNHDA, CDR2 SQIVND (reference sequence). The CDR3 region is CASSQRAGARGYTF. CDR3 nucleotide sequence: TGTGCCAGTAGTCAACGTGCAGGGGCGCGAGGCTACACCTTC.